Each of the 20 T cell receptor beta chains below was sequenced from the same sample in a study of blood T cell repertoires in COVID-19. Sequenced by immunoSEQ multiplex PCR; TCRdb stores in-frame clones only, minus some. Of under 500,000 clones listed, roughly nine tenths are singletons. The sample consisted of PBMCs or T cells enriched from blood (not recorded which). Receptors originate from a woman between 18 and 29 years old with acute COVID-19.

In its sample, this clone was seen once. The rearrangement links TRBV5-1 to TRBJ2-3; D is perhaps TRBD2 (6 bases). The CDR3 runs to 15 residues. The V end was cut by 0 bases, the J end by 1 base, with 9 bases between. CDR1 is SGHRS, CDR2 YFSETQ, per germline. CDR3: CASSLGASGTDTQYF. Here the CDR3 DNA reads TGCGCCAGCAGCTTGGGGGCTAGCGGCACAGATACGCAGTATTTT.

This clone has just one count. The chain uses TRBV7-9 and TRBJ2-7; 9 positions match TRBD2. Germline CDR1 is SEHNR and CDR2 is FQNEAQ (reference sequence). The CDR3 runs to 15 residues. V lost 2 bases, J lost 4 bases, and 6 bases stayed unmatched. The CDR3 loop reads CASSLSGRKGYEQYF. As DNA, the CDR3 is TGTGCCAGCAGCTTAAGCGGGAGGAAAGGGTACGAGCAGTACTTC.

The chain combines TRBV10-1 with TRBJ2-3; 11 bases line up with TRBD2. Germline values: CDR1 WNHNN, CDR2 SYGVQD (reference sequence). The CDR3 totals 14 residues. J was trimmed by 5 bases and V by 6 bases; bases with no gene match: 4. CDR3 coding DNA: TGCGCCAGCAGCCTTCTAGCGGGAGGAGATACGCAGTATTTT. Its translation: CASSLLAGGDTQYF.

In this sample, this clone turned up a few times. CDR3 amino acids: CASSRGGGEKLFF. The CDR3, as DNA: TGTGCCAGCAGTCGGGGGGGTGGTGAAAAACTGTTTTTT. The V and J genes are TRBV28 and TRBJ1-4, with D possibly TRBD1 on 5 matching bases. Germline lookup yields CDR1 MDHEN and CDR2 SYDVKM. V was shortened by 5 bases and J by 7 bases, with 11 bases between the two germline ends. CDR3 size: 13 residues.

The J gene is TRBJ2-2, the V gene TRBV27; D ambiguous. This CDR3 has 14 amino acids. Between the trimmed V and J ends, which lost 4 bases and 7 bases, there was a span of 13 bases. The germline gives CDR1 MNHEY, CDR2 SMNVEV (reference sequence). The CDR3 DNA reads TGTGCCAGCAGTTCTATCCAAGATTACGGGGAGCTGTTTTTT. Protein sequence: CASSSIQDYGELFF.

The chain uses TRBV5-4 and TRBJ2-7; 9 bases fit TRBD1. Looked up from germline, CDR1 is SGHNT and CDR2 is YYREEE (reference sequence). The CDR3 has 15 amino acids. Trimming removed 0 bases from V and 2 bases from J; junction bases left unmatched: 3. The CDR3 here is CASSLVGTGTYEQYF. CDR3 nucleotides: TGTGCCAGCAGCTTGGTTGGGACAGGGACCTACGAGCAGTACTTC.

The chain uses TRBV7-2 and TRBJ2-5; 9 nucleotides align to TRBD1. Germline assignment: CDR1 SGHTA and CDR2 FQGNSA. V trimming: 10 bases; J trimming: 3 bases; junction bases outside the gene matches: 6. The CDR3 sequence is 13 residues long. CDR3 nucleotide sequence: TGTGCCACCTCGGACAGGGGCAAAGAGACCCAGTACTTC. This gives the protein CATSDRGKETQYF. Drawing the rest from reference TRBV7-2 and TRBJ2-5, the complete variable domain is GAGVSQSPSNKVTEKGKDVELRCDPISGHTALYWYRQSLGQGLEFLIYFQGNSAPDKSGLPSDRFSAERTGGSVSTLTIQRTQQEDSAVYLCATSDRGKETQYFGPGTRLLVL.

This chain connects TRBV7-2 to TRBJ2-1; 8 bases line up with TRBD2. Looked up from germline, CDR1 is SGHTA and CDR2 is FQGNSA. The trim removed 4 bases at V and 4 bases at J, leaving 3 bases unmatched. This CDR3 is 14 amino acids long. The CDR3 sequence: CASSSGTSYNEQFF. The CDR3, as DNA: TGTGCCAGCAGCTCCGGGACTAGTTACAATGAGCAGTTCTTC. The full variable domain, its missing parts supplied by reference TRBV7-2 and TRBJ2-1, is GAGVSQSPSNKVTEKGKDVELRCDPISGHTALYWYRQSLGQGLEFLIYFQGNSAPDKSGLPSDRFSAERTGGSVSTLTIQRTQQEDSAVYLCASSSGTSYNEQFFGPGTRLTVL.

In its sample, this clone was seen a few times. The V and J genes are TRBV5-1 and TRBJ2-1, with TRBD1 identical over 8 bases. This CDR3 is built from 18 residues. The germline V gene encodes CDR1 SGHRS and CDR2 YFSETQ. V was clipped by 5 bases and J by 4 bases; unmatched bases: 17. The CDR3 DNA follows: TGCGCCAGCAGGCCAGAGTCGGGAAGGACAGGGAGATACAATGAGCAGTTCTTC. This encodes CASRPESGRTGRYNEQFF.

The chain has TRBV5-1 and TRBJ1-1; 10 bases agree with TRBD1. This CDR3 has 16 amino acids. V lost 4 bases, J lost 1 base, and 7 bases stayed unmatched. The germline gives CDR1 SGHRS, CDR2 YFSETQ. The CDR3 DNA reads TGCGCCAGCAGCCAACGGACAGGGGGTGCGAACACTGAAGCTTTCTTT. This encodes CASSQRTGGANTEAFF.

The chain employs TRBV2 and TRBJ2-1; D may be TRBD2 (5 bases). Looked up from germline, CDR1 is SNHLY and CDR2 is FYNNEI. The CDR3 has 14 residues. The germline V and J ends were trimmed by 11 bases and 0 bases, with 14 bases remaining between them. CDR3 region: CASGNVNSYNEQFF. For the CDR3, the DNA is TGTGCCTCGGGGAACGTGAACTCCTACAATGAGCAGTTCTTC.

The gene calls are TRBV27 and TRBJ2-2, with TRBD2 as a possible D gene (6 bases). The CDR3 sequence is 15 residues long. The V end was cut by 5 bases, the J end by 6 bases, with 16 bases between. Germline loops: CDR1 MNHEY, CDR2 SMNVEV (reference sequence). The CDR3 sequence is CASSPWSGGAGELFF. In nucleotides, the CDR3 is TGTGCCAGCAGTCCTTGGTCGGGCGGGGCCGGGGAGCTGTTTTTT.

The V and J genes are TRBV28 and TRBJ1-5, with D maybe TRBD1 (6 bases). Trimming pared 8 bases from V and 1 base from J, leaving 12 bases between. The CDR3 is 14 residues long. Germline V gene sequence: CDR1 MDHEN, CDR2 SYDVKM. As DNA, the CDR3 is TGTGCCAGCCGCCACAGGGTGAGCAATCAGCCCCAGCATTTT. Residues: CASRHRVSNQPQHF.

CDR3 protein: CASTQLRTSGGADTQYF. The CDR3 coding sequence is TGTGCCAGCACCCAACTAAGGACTAGCGGGGGGGCAGATACGCAGTATTTT. The chain employs TRBV7-9 and TRBJ2-3; 15 nucleotides agree with TRBD2. Germline V gene lookup returns CDR1 SEHNR and CDR2 FQNEAQ (reference sequence). V was clipped by 7 bases and J by 4 bases; unmatched bases: 9. The CDR3 contains 17 residues.

V is TRBV4-1 and J is TRBJ1-2, with a possible D match to TRBD1 (5 bases). The length of the CDR3 is 15 residues. Germline CDR1 is MGHRA and CDR2 is YSYEKL. V was trimmed by 0 bases and J by 4 bases, leaving 12 bases between them. CDR3 sequence reads: CASSQEIQGPYGYTF. For the CDR3, the DNA is TGCGCCAGCAGCCAAGAGATTCAGGGTCCCTATGGCTACACCTTC.

The rearrangement links TRBV28 to TRBJ2-2; 8 bases fit TRBD1. Losses at the gene ends were 4 bases for V and 4 bases for J; bases not matched to a gene: 5. The CDR3 is 15 amino acids. The germline V gene encodes CDR1 MDHEN and CDR2 SYDVKM. CDR3 protein: CASSSRTGTTGELFF. In nucleotides, the CDR3 is TGTGCCAGCAGTTCCAGGACAGGGACCACCGGGGAGCTGTTTTTT. Full variable domain (missing parts from reference TRBV28 and TRBJ2-2): DVKVTQSSRYLVKRTGEKVFLECVQDMDHENMFWYRQDPGLGLRLIYFSYDVKMKEKGDIPEGYSVSREKKERFSLILESASTNQTSMYLCASSSRTGTTGELFFGEGSRLTVL.

The V call is TRBV19, the J call TRBJ1-3, with 9 bases matching TRBD1. The CDR3 length is 22 residues. Germline V gene sequence: CDR1 LNHDA, CDR2 SQIVND (reference sequence). V lost 7 bases to trimming and J lost 0 bases; unmatched junction nucleotides: 25. CDR3 sequence reads: CASIIRLTGTGSPWGSGNTIYF. The CDR3 DNA is TGTGCCAGTATTATCCGGCTGACGGGGACAGGGTCCCCGTGGGGCTCTGGAAACACCATATATTTT.

This clone has a handful of counts. This chain links TRBV4-1 with TRBJ1-3; 7 bases are shared with TRBD1. V trimming: 4 bases; J trimming: 4 bases; junction bases outside the gene matches: 1. Germline CDR1 is MGHRA and CDR2 is YSYEKL. The CDR3 extends over 13 amino acids. The CDR3 sequence is CASSLGQGNTIYF. CDR3 coding DNA: TGCGCCAGCAGCCTGGGACAGGGAAACACCATATATTTT.

The CDR3 nucleotides are TGTGCCAGCAGTGGACTAGCAATCGATAAAAACACTGAAGCTTTCTTT. Translated: CASSGLAIDKNTEAFF. The rearrangement joins TRBV2 to TRBJ1-1; no reliable D call. V lost 4 bases to trimming and J lost 2 bases, with 17 bases between them. CDR1 is SNHLY and CDR2 is FYNNEI in the germline V gene. The CDR3 spans 16 residues.

This clone was seen only a few times. At one boundary the junction diverges from the germline segment, which might be a read error. The gene calls are TRBV27 and TRBJ2-7; tentatively, D is TRBD1 (5 bases). CDR3 length equals 15 residues. Germline CDR1 reads MNHEY; CDR2 reads SMNVEV (reference sequence). Here the CDR3 reads CASTRTTEAPRALDF. The CDR3, as DNA: TGTGCCAGCACCCGGACAACGGAAGCTCCTAGGGCCCTGGACTTC.